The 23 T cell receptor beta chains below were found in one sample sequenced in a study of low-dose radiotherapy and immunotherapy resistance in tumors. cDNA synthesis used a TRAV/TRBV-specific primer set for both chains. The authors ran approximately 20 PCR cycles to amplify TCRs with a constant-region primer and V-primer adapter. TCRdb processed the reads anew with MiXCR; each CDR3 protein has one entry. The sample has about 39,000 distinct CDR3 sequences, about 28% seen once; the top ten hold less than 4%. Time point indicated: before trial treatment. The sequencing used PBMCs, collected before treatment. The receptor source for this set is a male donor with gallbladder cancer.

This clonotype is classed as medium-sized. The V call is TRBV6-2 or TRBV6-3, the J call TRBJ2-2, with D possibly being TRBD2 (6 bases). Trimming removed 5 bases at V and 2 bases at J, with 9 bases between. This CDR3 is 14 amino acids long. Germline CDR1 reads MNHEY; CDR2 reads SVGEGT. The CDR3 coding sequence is TGTGCCAGCAGTGATACTAGCAACACCGGGGAGCTGTTTTTT. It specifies CASSDTSNTGELFF.

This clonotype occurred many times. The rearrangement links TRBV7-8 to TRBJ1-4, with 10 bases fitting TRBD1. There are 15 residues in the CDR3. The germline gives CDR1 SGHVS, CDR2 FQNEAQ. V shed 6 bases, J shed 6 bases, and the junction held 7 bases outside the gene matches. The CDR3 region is CASSSGDRGYEKLFF. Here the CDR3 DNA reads TGTGCCAGCAGTTCCGGGGACAGGGGATATGAAAAACTGTTTTTT.

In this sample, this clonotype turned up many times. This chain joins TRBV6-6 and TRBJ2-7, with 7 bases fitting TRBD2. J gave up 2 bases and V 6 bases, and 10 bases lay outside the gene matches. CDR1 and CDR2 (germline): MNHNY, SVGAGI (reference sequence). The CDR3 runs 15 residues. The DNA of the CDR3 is TGTGCCAGCAGCCGGCCACGGGGGGACGCCTACGAGCAGTACTTC. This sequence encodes CASSRPRGDAYEQYF.

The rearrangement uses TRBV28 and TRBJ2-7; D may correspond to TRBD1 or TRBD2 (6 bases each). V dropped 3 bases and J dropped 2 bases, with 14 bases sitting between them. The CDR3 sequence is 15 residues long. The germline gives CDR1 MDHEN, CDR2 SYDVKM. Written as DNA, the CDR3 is TGTGCCAGCAGTTTCGGACAGTGGAGGGCCTACGAGCAGTACTTC. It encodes CASSFGQWRAYEQYF.

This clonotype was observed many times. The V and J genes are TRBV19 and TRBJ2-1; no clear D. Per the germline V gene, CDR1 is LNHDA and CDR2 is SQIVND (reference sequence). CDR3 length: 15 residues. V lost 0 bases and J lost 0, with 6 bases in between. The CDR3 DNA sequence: TGTGCCAGTAGTATAGATAGCAGCTCCTACAATGAGCAGTTCTTC. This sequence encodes CASSIDSSSYNEQFF.

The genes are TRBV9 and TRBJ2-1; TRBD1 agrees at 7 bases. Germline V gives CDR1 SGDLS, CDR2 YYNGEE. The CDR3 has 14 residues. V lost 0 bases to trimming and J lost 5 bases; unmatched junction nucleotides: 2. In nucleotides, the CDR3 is TGTGCCAGCAGCGTAGGGACAGGCCACAATGAGCAGTTCTTC. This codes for CASSVGTGHNEQFF.

The CDR3 here is CASSSGQGSQYF. CDR3 coding DNA: TGTGCCAGCAGCTCGGGGCAGGGTTCACAGTACTTC. This chain connects TRBV11-2 to TRBJ2-7; tentatively, D is TRBD1 or TRBD2 (5 bases each). CDR1 is SGHAT, CDR2 FQNNGV, per germline. The length of the CDR3 is 12 residues. V lost 4 bases and J lost 10, with 14 bases in between.

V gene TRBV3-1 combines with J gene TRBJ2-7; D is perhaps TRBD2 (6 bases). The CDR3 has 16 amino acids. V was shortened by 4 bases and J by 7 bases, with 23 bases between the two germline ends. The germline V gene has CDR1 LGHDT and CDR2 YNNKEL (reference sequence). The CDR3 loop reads CASSPFAGSNTGEQYF. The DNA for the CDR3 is TGTGCCAGCAGCCCCTTTGCGGGATCGAACACCGGGGAGCAGTACTTC.

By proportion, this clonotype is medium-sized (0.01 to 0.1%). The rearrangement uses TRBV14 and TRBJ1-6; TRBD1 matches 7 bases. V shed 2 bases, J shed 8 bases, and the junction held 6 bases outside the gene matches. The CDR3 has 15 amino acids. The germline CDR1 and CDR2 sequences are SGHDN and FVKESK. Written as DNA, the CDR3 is TGTGCCAGCAGCCAACTGACAGGGCATCATTCACCCCTCCACTTT. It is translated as CASSQLTGHHSPLHF.

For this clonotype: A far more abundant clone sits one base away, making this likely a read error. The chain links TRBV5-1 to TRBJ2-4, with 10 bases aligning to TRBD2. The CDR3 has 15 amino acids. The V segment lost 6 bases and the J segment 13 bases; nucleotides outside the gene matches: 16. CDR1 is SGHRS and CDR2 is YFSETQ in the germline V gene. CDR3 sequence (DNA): TGCGCCAGCAACCTAGCGGGAGATTGGAGAAATGAGCAGTACTTC. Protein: CASNLAGDWRNEQYF.

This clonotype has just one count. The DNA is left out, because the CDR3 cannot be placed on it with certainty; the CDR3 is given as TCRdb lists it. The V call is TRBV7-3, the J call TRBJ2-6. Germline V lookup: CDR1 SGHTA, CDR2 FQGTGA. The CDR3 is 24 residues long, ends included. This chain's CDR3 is CASTNQTSMYLCATYEYGANVLTF.

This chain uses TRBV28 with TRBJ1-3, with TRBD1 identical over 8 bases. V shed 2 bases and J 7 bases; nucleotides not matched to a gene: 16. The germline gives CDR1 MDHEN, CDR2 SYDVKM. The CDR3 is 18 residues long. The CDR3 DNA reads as TGTGCCAGCAGTTTAATTCCTGGACAGGGATCGGCTTCCAACACCATATATTTT. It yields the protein CASSLIPGQGSASNTIYF.

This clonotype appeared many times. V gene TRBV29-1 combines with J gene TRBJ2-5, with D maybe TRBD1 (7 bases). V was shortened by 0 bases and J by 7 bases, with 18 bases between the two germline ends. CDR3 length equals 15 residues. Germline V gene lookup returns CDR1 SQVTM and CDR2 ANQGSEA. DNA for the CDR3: TGCAGCGTTGAAGATGGAGGGGTTCCAGGGGGGACCCAGTACTTC. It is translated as CSVEDGGVPGGTQYF.

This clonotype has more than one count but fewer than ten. The CDR3 here is CASSLEAGVNQPQHF. In DNA, the CDR3 is TGCGCCAGCAGCTTGGAGGCAGGGGTAAATCAGCCCCAGCATTTT. The V gene is TRBV5-1, the J gene TRBJ1-5; tentatively, D is TRBD1 (6 bases). The V end lost 0 bases, the J end lost 4 bases, and 11 bases lay between the germline ends. This CDR3 region has 15 residues. Germline-derived CDR1 and CDR2 are SGHRS and YFSETQ.

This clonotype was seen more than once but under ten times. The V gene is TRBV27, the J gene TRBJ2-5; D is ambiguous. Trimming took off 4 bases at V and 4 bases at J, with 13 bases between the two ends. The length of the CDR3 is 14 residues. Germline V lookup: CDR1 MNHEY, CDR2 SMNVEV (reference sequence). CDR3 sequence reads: CASSSLFQRETQYF. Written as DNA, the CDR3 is TGTGCCAGCAGTTCGTTATTCCAGAGAGAGACCCAGTACTTC.

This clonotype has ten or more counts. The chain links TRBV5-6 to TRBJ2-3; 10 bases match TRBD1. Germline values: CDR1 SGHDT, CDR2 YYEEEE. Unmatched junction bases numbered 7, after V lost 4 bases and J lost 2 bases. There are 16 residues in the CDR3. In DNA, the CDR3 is TGTGCCAGCAGCGTACGACAGGGGGCCTTCACAGATACGCAGTATTTT. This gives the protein CASSVRQGAFTDTQYF.

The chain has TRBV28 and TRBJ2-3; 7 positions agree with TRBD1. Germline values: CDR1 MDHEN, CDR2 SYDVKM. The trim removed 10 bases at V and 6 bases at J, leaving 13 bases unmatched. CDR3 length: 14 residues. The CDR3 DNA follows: TGTGCCACAGGGGGTTATGAGGTCGTGGATACGCAGTATTTT. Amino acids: CATGGYEVVDTQYF.

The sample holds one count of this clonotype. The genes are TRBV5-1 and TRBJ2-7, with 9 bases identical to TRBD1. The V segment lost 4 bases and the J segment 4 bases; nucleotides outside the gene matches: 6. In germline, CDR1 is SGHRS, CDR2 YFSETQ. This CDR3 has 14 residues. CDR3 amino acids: CASSAQGAQYEQYF. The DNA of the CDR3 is TGCGCCAGCAGCGCACAGGGGGCGCAATACGAGCAGTACTTC.

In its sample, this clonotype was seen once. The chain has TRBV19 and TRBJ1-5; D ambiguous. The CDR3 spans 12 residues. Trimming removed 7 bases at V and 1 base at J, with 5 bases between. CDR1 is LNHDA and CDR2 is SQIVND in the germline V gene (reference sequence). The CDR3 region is CASTESNQPQHF. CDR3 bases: TGTGCCAGTACCGAGAGCAATCAGCCCCAGCATTTT.

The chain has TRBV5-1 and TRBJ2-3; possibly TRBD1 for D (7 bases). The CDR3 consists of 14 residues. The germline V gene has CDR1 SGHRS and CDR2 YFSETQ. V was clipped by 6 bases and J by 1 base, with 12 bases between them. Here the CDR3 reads CASTAGQRTDTQYF. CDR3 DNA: TGCGCCAGCACGGCGGGACAGCGCACAGATACGCAGTATTTT.

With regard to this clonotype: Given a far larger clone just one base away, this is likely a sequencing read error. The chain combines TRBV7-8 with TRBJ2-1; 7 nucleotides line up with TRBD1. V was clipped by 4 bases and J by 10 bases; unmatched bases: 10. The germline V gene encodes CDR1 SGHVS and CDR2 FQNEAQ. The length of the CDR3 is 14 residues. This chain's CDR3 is CASSSDRVPYEQFF. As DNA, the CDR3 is TGTGCCAGCAGCTCCGACAGGGTCCCCTACGAGCAGTTCTTC.

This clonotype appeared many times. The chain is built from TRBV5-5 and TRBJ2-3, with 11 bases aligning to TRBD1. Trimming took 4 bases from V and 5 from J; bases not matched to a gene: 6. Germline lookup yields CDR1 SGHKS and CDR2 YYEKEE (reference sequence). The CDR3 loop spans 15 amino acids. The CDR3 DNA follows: TGTGCCAGCAGCCCCCGGGACAGGGGGGGAGATACGCAGTATTTT. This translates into CASSPRDRGGDTQYF.

CDR3 sequence reads: CASSFLGRSGANVLTF. The CDR3 nucleotides read TGTGCCAGCAGCTTTCTGGGGAGGTCTGGGGCCAACGTCCTGACTTTC. The J gene is TRBJ2-6, the V gene TRBV11-2; D is perhaps TRBD2 (6 bases). Germline assignment: CDR1 SGHAT and CDR2 FQNNGV. CDR3 length: 16 amino acids. Trimming left V 3 bases short and J 1 base short, with 10 bases between.